This T cell receptor (beta chain) was recorded in a study of shared clonotypes between healthy human individuals. The repertoire was sequenced with immunoSEQ multiplex PCR; TCRdb's copy has only in-frame clones and lacks some. Among some 2.1 million clones listed, roughly 95% were seen once. This CDR3 is built from 17 residues. The germline V and J ends were trimmed by 3 bases and 0 bases, with 13 bases remaining between them. Germline CDR1 and CDR2: SGHDT and YYEEEE. This chain joins TRBV5-6 and TRBJ2-6; tentatively, D is TRBD1 (5 bases). The origin of this receptor is a man younger than 30 in good health. The sequenced sample was naive CD4+ T cells sorted from blood. This sample's subset: CD45RA+ positively selected. This CDR3 reads CASSSLYQGSGANVLTF. The CDR3 bases are TGTGCCAGCAGCTCGTTGTATCAGGGCTCTGGGGCCAACGTCCTGACTTTC.